This T cell receptor beta chain was captured in a study of cytomegalovirus exposure and HLA in healthy donors. The wider study: Early released data had around 88 million unique TCRs, all coming from HLA-typed donors. Study-level points and caveats: Among the sequence variants, a highly shared cluster was likely an artifact of sequencing. It emerged from a later analysis that several of the most significant clusters appeared to be linked to common viral pathogens. Being productive about 87% or about 30% of the time was typical of most TCR beta V segments in an earlier analysis.

This CDR3 contains 16 residues. The germline V gene has CDR1 MDHEN and CDR2 SYDVKM. Trimming cost V 6 bases and J 7 bases; bases outside gene matches: 8. The study ran its PCR with 60 Vbeta and 13 Jbeta primers. Assay used: immunoSEQ multiplex PCR; TCRdb lists only in-frame clones, some missing. The table includes roughly 170,000 clones, around four fifths detected once. This clone was found once. The antigen is unknown. The chain has TRBV28 and TRBJ1-6, with 11 bases that match TRBD1. Sequencing input: PBMCs. The source is a girl under 18 in good health and CMV-seropositive. The CDR3: CASRNTDRGRNSPLHF. For the CDR3, the DNA is TGTGCCAGCAGGAATACGGACAGGGGGCGGAATTCACCCCTCCACTTT.